The clone carrying this T cell receptor beta chain was seen once. What it recognizes is unknown. Germline V gene data show CDR1 as MRHNA and CDR2 as SNTAGT. The CDR3 length is 15 residues. V lost 4 bases to trimming and J lost 4 bases; unmatched junction nucleotides: 8. The data derive from a study of cytomegalovirus exposure and HLA in healthy donors. Whole-study context: Samples from HLA-typed donors yielded 65 million to 90 million unique TCRs in an early data release.

Points from the study as a whole: A later analysis found common viral pathogens apparently linked to several of the most significant clusters. According to reports, the classifier identified cytomegalovirus status with high specificity and sensitivity.

This PCR relied on a set of 60 Vbeta primers and 13 Jbeta primers. Using immunoSEQ multiplex PCR, the repertoire was profiled, and TCRdb retains in-frame clones only, with some absent. The sample has around 96,000 clones; more than 70% are singletons. The receptor comes from a man between 18 and 29 years old in good health and CMV-seronegative. The material sequenced was PBMCs. The chain couples TRBV6-4 to TRBJ2-5; TRBD2 agrees at 8 bases. CDR3 sequence: CASSAGGLAGETQYF. The DNA of the CDR3 is TGTGCCAGCAGTGCGGGAGGGCTAGCAGGAGAGACCCAGTACTTC.